One sample yielded the 6 T cell receptor beta chains listed below, sequenced in a study of cytomegalovirus exposure and HLA in healthy donors. The assay was immunoSEQ multiplex PCR, and TCRdb's table has in-frame clones only and misses some. The data show over 200,000 clones, with 80% to 90% seen just once and roughly 3% held by the top ten. Sequenced: PBMCs. The receptors here all came from a woman aged 18-29 years in good health and CMV-seronegative.

This clone showed up just once. The rearrangement joins TRBV11-2 to TRBJ2-5, with 8 bases fitting TRBD1. V lost 5 bases and J lost 5; bases outside the gene matches: 4. Germline lookup yields CDR1 SGHAT and CDR2 FQNNGV. This CDR3 region has 13 residues. The CDR3 is CASSTDRAETQYF. The CDR3 nucleotides are TGTGCCAGCAGCACGGACAGGGCGGAGACCCAGTACTTC.

The rearrangement uses TRBV10-3 and TRBJ2-1; tentatively, D is TRBD1 (5 bases). The CDR3 has 15 residues. Germline V CDR1 and CDR2: ENHRY, SYGVKD. Trimming shortened V by 4 bases and J by 8 bases, and 18 bases separated the two germline ends. The CDR3 loop is CAISAHDTGRDEQFF. For the CDR3, the DNA is TGTGCCATCAGTGCCCACGACACAGGACGGGATGAGCAGTTCTTC.

This chain links TRBV6-1 with TRBJ1-4; 10 nucleotides match TRBD1. The CDR3 consists of 15 residues. CDR1 MNHNS and CDR2 SASEGT come from the germline V gene. Unmatched junction bases numbered 6, after V lost 5 bases and J lost 6 bases. This CDR3 is CASSLQTGGYEKLFF. In nucleotides, the CDR3 is TGTGCCAGCAGTCTGCAGACAGGGGGCTATGAAAAACTGTTTTTT.

As for this clone: One junction end does not reproduce the germline sequence, and a read error may be involved. V is TRBV7-7 and J is TRBJ2-5; 7 bases agree with TRBD1. The CDR3 loop spans 15 amino acids. In germline, CDR1 is SSHAT, CDR2 FNYEAQ (reference sequence). The CDR3 DNA sequence: TGTGCTAGCAGCCTATTCACAGGGGCAGGAGAGACCCAGTACTTC. Encoded protein: CASSLFTGAGETQYF.

The J gene is TRBJ1-5, the V gene TRBV7-2; 7 bases match TRBD1. The V segment lost 6 bases and the J segment 2 bases; nucleotides outside the gene matches: 4. Germline V lookup: CDR1 SGHTA, CDR2 FQGNSA. The CDR3 has 14 residues. CDR3 region: CASRQGNGNQPQHF. The CDR3 nucleotides read TGTGCCAGCAGACAGGGGAATGGCAATCAGCCCCAGCATTTT. Combining the CDR3 with reference TRBV7-2 and TRBJ1-5 gives the whole variable domain GAGVSQSPSNKVTEKGKDVELRCDPISGHTALYWYRQSLGQGLEFLIYFQGNSAPDKSGLPSDRFSAERTGGSVSTLTIQRTQQEDSAVYLCASRQGNGNQPQHFGDGTRLSIL.

This CDR3 is CASSPPRDSLNEQFF. For the CDR3, the DNA is TGTGCCAGCAGCCCCCCTCGGGACTCCTTGAATGAGCAGTTCTTC. The rearrangement uses TRBV13 and TRBJ2-1, with a possible D match to TRBD2 (6 bases). CDR1 and CDR2 from the germline V gene are PRHDT and FYEKMQ (reference sequence). The CDR3 consists of 15 residues. Between the trimmed V and J ends, which lost 5 bases and 7 bases, there was a span of 18 bases.